These 11 T cell receptor beta chains came from one sample sequenced in a study of shared clonotypes between healthy human individuals. Using immunoSEQ multiplex PCR, the repertoire was profiled, and TCRdb retains in-frame clones only, with some absent. This sample yields millions of clones, of which approximately 95% are seen a single time; more than 0.95% belongs to the top ten. Terminally differentiated effector memory CD45RA+ cells were excluded from the naive CD8 cells, which were CD45RO-negative and positively selected for CCR7. The sequenced sample consisted of naive CD8+ T cells sorted from blood. The origin of the receptors is a man aged 18 to 29 in good health.

The chain joins TRBV4-1 to TRBJ1-4, with 10 bases matching TRBD1. The junction had 9 bases not matched to a gene; V was cut back by 4 bases and J by 7 bases. Germline V gene sequence: CDR1 MGHRA, CDR2 YSYEKL. The CDR3 length is 16 residues. Here the CDR3 DNA reads TGCGCCAGCAGCCCCTCAACGACAGGGGGCGGTGAAAAACTGTTTTTT. Amino acids: CASSPSTTGGGEKLFF.

The chain combines TRBV10-2 with TRBJ1-1; TRBD1 might be the D (5 bases). This CDR3 is 14 amino acids long. The ends were cut back, 2 bases at V and 6 bases at J, with 13 bases in the middle. Germline CDR1 reads WSHSY; CDR2 reads SAAADI. The CDR3 sequence is CASSEGGNLAEAFF. CDR3 bases: TGCGCCAGCAGTGAGGGGGGAAACCTCGCTGAAGCTTTCTTT.

On this clone: Distinct nucleotide sequences in the sample also encode this CDR3. The rearrangement uses TRBV9 and TRBJ2-6, with D hard to call. Trimming took off 0 bases at V and 3 bases at J, with 1 base between the two ends. The CDR3 consists of 13 residues. Per germline, CDR1 SGDLS and CDR2 YYNGEE. CDR3 loop: CASSVDGANVLTF. In DNA form, the CDR3 reads TGTGCCAGCAGCGTAGATGGGGCCAACGTCCTGACTTTC.

In this sample, this clone turned up once. This chain uses TRBV28 with TRBJ2-3, with 9 positions matching TRBD2. The J segment lost 4 bases and the V segment lost 2 bases, leaving 1 base of the junction unmatched. The CDR3 spans 14 residues. Germline-derived CDR1 and CDR2 are MDHEN and SYDVKM. CDR3 sequence reads: CASSLSGGSDTQYF. CDR3 in DNA: TGTGCCAGCAGTTTAAGCGGGGGGTCAGATACGCAGTATTTT.

This rearrangement joins TRBV2 to TRBJ2-3; unclear D gene. From germline, CDR1 is SNHLY and CDR2 FYNNEI. The CDR3 covers 13 residues. V was trimmed by 6 bases and J by 0 bases, leaving 7 bases between them. The CDR3 loop reads CASREISTDTQYF. The CDR3 nucleotides read TGTGCCAGCAGAGAAATTAGCACAGATACGCAGTATTTT.

The V and J genes are TRBV5-6 and TRBJ1-1; the D gene is possibly TRBD1 (6 bases). Trimming stripped 0 bases from V and 3 bases from J, with 12 bases between. The CDR3 has 15 amino acids. Germline loops: CDR1 SGHDT, CDR2 YYEEEE. CDR3 bases: TGTGCCAGCAGCTTGGTCGCAGGGGTCGACACTGAAGCTTTCTTT. Amino acid sequence: CASSLVAGVDTEAFF.

On this clone itself: This sample includes further DNA sequences coding for the same CDR3. The chain is built from TRBV4-3 and TRBJ1-1; D gene ambiguous. Germline V gene data show CDR1 as LGHNA and CDR2 as YSLEER. V was clipped by 0 bases and J by 0 bases, with 8 bases between them. The CDR3 is 15 amino acids. The CDR3 nucleotides read TGCGCCAGCAGCCAAGATGAAGGGATGAACACTGAAGCTTTCTTT. Residues: CASSQDEGMNTEAFF.

V gene TRBV7-9 combines with J gene TRBJ2-3; 7 positions match TRBD1. CDR1 and CDR2 from the germline V gene are SEHNR and FQNEAQ (reference sequence). CDR3 length: 13 amino acids. J lost 0 bases, V lost 9 bases, and 3 bases had no gene match. Here the CDR3 DNA reads TGTGCCAGGGCGACAGGGAGCACAGATACGCAGTATTTT. It specifies CARATGSTDTQYF.

This chain links TRBV7-9 with TRBJ2-7; 13 bases fit TRBD2. The CDR3 spans 16 residues. The V segment lost 5 bases and the J segment 0 bases; nucleotides outside the gene matches: 4. CDR1 and CDR2 (germline): SEHNR, FQNEAQ (reference sequence). The CDR3 DNA reads as TGTGCCAGCAGCCCTCGGACTAGCGGGGGCTCCTACGAGCAGTACTTC. This encodes CASSPRTSGGSYEQYF.

On this clone: Distinct nucleotide sequences in the sample also encode this CDR3. The chain recombines TRBV19 with TRBJ1-2; D is uncertain. V was cut by 5 bases and J by 4 bases, with 11 bases left in between. Germline V gene lookup returns CDR1 LNHDA and CDR2 SQIVND (reference sequence). The CDR3 covers 13 residues. The CDR3 reads CASSPGRTYGYTF. The CDR3 DNA reads as TGTGCCAGTAGTCCAGGACGGACCTATGGCTACACCTTC. The complete variable domain, with remaining parts taken from reference TRBV19 and TRBJ1-2, reads DGGITQSPKYLFRKEGQNVTLSCEQNLNHDAMYWYRQDPGQGLRLIYYSQIVNDFQKGDIAEGYSVSREKKESFPLTVTSAQKNPTAFYLCASSPGRTYGYTFGSGTRLTVV.

DNA of the CDR3: TGTGCCAGCAGCTTTTGGGGGACTCAAGAGACCCAGTACTTC. Translation gives CASSFWGTQETQYF. The genes are TRBV5-6 and TRBJ2-5; D is possibly TRBD2 (6 bases). Trimming pared 2 bases from V and 2 bases from J, leaving 10 bases between. The CDR3 totals 14 residues. Germline V CDR1 and CDR2: SGHDT, YYEEEE.